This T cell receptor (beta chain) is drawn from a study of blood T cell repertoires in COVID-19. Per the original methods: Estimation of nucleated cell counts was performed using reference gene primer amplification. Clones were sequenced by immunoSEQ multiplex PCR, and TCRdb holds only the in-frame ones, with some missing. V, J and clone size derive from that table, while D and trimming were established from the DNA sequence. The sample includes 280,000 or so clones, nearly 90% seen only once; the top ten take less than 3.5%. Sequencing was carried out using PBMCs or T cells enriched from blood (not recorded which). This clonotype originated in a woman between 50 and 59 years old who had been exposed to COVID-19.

CDR3: CASISGANNSPLHF. CDR3 in DNA: TGTGCCAGCATTTCAGGGGCGAATAATTCACCCCTCCACTTT. The rearrangement links TRBV28 to TRBJ1-6, with D maybe TRBD1 (6 bases). V lost 7 bases and J 5 bases, leaving 12 bases between the germline ends. CDR3 length: 14 amino acids. In germline, CDR1 is MDHEN, CDR2 SYDVKM.